Here is one T cell receptor (beta chain) with its context. The antigen is unknown. The sample comes from a study of cytomegalovirus exposure and HLA in healthy donors. General study points: Many donors shared some public TCRs, even though most TCR sequences were rare.

PCR amplification relied on 60 Vbeta primers (plus 13 Jbeta primers). TCRdb's table, derived via immunoSEQ multiplex PCR, lists solely in-frame clones and lacks some. The sample lists roughly 99,000 clones; approximately 80% were seen once. Losses at the gene ends were 4 bases for V and 3 bases for J; bases not matched to a gene: 9. Germline-derived CDR1 and CDR2 are SGHTA and FQGNSA. CDR3 length equals 16 residues. The sample consisted of PBMCs. The chain carries TRBV7-2 and TRBJ1-5, with TRBD1 identical over 7 bases. The TCR was taken from a man between 60 and 75 years old in good health and CMV-seropositive. The CDR3 spells CASSSTGVLFNQPQHF. The CDR3 bases are TGTGCCAGCAGCTCCACAGGGGTCCTGTTCAATCAGCCCCAGCATTTT.